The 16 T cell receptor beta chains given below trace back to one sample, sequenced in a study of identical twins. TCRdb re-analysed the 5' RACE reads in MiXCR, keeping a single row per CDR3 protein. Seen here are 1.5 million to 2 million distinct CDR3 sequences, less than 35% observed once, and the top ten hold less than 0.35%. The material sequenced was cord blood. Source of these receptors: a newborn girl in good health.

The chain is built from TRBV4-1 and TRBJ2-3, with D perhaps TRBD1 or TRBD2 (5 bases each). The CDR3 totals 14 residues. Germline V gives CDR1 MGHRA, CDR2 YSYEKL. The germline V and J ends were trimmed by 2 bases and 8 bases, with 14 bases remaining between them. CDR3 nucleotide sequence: TGCGCCAGCAGCCAAAGGTGGGACCCCTCTACGCAGTATTTT. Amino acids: CASSQRWDPSTQYF.

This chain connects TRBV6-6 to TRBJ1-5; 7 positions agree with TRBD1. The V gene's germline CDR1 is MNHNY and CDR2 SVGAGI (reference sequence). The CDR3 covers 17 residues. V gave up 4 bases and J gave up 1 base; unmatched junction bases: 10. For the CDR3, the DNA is TGTGCCAGCAGTTCCCGACAGGGAGGAGGGAGCAATCAGCCCCAGCATTTT. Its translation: CASSSRQGGGSNQPQHF.

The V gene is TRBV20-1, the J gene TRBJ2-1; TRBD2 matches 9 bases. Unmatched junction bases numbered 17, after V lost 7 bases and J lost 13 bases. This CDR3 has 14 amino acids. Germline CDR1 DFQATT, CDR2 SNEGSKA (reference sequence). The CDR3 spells CSGLAGLNQETQFF. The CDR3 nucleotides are TGCAGTGGGCTAGCGGGGTTAAACCAAGAGACCCAGTTCTTC.

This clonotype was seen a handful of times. The CDR3 loop reads CSVGVRHEQYF. The CDR3 nucleotides read TGCAGCGTTGGAGTGAGACACGAGCAGTACTTC. The chain joins TRBV29-1 to TRBJ2-7; no firm D call. V was trimmed by 4 bases and J by 5 bases, leaving 9 bases between them. The CDR3 sequence is 11 residues long. CDR1 and CDR2 (germline): SQVTM, ANQGSEA.

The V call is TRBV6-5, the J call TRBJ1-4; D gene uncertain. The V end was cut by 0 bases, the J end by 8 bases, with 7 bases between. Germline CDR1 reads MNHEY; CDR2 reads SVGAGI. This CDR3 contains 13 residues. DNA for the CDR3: TGTGCCAGCAGTTACTCCCAAGGGGAAAAACTGTTTTTT. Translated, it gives CASSYSQGEKLFF.

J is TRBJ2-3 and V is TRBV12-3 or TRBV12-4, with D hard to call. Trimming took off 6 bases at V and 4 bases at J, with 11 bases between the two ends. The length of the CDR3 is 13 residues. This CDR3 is CASRSPRADTQYF. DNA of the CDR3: TGTGCCAGCAGATCGCCAAGAGCAGATACGCAGTATTTT.

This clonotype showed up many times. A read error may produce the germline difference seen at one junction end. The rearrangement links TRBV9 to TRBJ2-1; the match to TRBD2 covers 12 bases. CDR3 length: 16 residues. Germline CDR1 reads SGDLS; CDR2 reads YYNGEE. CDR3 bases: TGCGCCAGCAGCGTCCTAGCGGGAGGGTCCTACAATGAGCAGTTCTTC. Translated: CASSVLAGGSYNEQFF. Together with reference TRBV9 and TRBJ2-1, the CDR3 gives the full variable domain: DSGVTQTPKHLITATGQRVTLRCSPRSGDLSVYWYQQSLDQGLQFLIQYYNGEERAKGNILERFSAQQFPDLHSELNLSSLELGDSALYFCASSVLAGGSYNEQFFGPGTRLTVL.

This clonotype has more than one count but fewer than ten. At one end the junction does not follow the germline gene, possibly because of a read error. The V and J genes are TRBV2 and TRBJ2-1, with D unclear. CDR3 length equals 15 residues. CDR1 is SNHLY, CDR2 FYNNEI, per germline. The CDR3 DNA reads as TGTGCCAGCAGCGAAGACATCAGCTCCTACAATGAGCAGTTCTTC. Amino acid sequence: CASSEDISSYNEQFF.

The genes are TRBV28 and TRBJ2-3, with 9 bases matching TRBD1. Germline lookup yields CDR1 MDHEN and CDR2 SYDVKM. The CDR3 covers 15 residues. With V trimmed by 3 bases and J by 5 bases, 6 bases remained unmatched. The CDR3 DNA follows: TGTGCCAGCAGTTTGGGGACAGGGAGGGGAGATACGCAGTATTTT. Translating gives CASSLGTGRGDTQYF.

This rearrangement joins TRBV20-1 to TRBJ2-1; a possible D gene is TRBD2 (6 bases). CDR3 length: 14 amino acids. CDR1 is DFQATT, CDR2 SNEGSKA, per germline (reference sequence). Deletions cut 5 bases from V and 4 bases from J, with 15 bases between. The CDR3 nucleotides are TGCAGTGCTCACCGGGACTGGTTATACAATGAGCAGTTCTTC. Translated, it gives CSAHRDWLYNEQFF.

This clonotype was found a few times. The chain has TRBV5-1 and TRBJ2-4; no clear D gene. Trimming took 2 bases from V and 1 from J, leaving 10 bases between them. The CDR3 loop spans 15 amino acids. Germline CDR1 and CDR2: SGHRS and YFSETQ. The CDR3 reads CASSFRVGAKNIQYF. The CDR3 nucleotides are TGCGCCAGCAGCTTCCGGGTGGGGGCCAAAAACATTCAGTACTTC.

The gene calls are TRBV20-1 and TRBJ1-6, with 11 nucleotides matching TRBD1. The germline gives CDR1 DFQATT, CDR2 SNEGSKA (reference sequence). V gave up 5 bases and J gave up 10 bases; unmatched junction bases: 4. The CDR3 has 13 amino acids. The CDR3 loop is CSAGQGARSPLHF. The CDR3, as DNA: TGCAGTGCTGGACAGGGGGCGCGATCACCCCTCCACTTT.

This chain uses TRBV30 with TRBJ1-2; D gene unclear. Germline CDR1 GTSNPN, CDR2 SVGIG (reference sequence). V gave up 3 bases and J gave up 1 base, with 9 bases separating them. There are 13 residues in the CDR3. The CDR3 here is CAWSVDGNYGYTF. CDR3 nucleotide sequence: TGTGCCTGGAGCGTAGACGGTAACTATGGCTACACCTTC.

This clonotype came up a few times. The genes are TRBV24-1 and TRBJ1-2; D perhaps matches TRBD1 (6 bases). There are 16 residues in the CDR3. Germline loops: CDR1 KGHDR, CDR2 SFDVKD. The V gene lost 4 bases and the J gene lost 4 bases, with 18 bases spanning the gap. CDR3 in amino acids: CATSESNRAGGYGYTF. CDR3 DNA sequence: TGTGCCACCAGTGAGTCTAACAGGGCCGGCGGCTATGGCTACACCTTC.

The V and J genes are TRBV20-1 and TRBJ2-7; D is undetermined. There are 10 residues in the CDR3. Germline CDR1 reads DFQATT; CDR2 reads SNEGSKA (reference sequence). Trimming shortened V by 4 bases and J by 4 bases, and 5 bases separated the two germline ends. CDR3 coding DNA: TGCAGTGCTAAGCAGTACGAGCAGTACTTC. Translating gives CSAKQYEQYF.

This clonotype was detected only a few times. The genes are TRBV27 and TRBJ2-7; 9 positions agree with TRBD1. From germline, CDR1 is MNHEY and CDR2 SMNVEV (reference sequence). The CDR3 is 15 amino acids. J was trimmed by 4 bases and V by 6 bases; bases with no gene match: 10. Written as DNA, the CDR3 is TGTGCCAGCAGCCGTAACAGGGGGCGCATGTACGAGCAGTACTTC. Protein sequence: CASSRNRGRMYEQYF.